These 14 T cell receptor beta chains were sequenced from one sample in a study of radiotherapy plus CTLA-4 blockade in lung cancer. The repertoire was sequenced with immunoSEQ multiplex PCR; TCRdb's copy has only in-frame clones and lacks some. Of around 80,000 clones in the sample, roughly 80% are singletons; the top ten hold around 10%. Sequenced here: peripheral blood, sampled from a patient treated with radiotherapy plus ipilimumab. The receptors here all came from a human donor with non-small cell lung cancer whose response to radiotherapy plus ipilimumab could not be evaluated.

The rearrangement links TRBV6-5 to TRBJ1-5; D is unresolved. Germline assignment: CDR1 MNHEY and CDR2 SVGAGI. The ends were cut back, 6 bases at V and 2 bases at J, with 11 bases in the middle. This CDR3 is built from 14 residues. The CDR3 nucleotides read TGTGCCAGCAGGCTGGTCGCAGGCAATCAGCCCCAGCATTTT. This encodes CASRLVAGNQPQHF.

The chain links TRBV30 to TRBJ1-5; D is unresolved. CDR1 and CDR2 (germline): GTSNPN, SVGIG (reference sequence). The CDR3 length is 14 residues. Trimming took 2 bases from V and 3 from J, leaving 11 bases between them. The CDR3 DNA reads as TGTGCCTGGAGTAATCAGGTCTTCAATCAGCCCCAGCATTTT. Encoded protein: CAWSNQVFNQPQHF.

The CDR3 DNA reads as TGTGCCAGCAGTGAGTGGACTTCTGGAAACACCATATATTTT. It yields the protein CASSEWTSGNTIYF. V usage is TRBV6-1 and J usage is TRBJ1-3; D ambiguous. There are 14 residues in the CDR3. The germline V gene encodes CDR1 MNHNS and CDR2 SASEGT. V gave up 3 bases and J gave up 1 base, with 7 bases separating them.

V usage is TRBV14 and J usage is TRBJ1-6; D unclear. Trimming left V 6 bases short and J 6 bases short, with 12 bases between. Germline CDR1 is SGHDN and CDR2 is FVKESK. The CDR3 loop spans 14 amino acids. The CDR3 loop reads CASSTDTFNSPLHF. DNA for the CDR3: TGTGCCAGCAGTACCGACACGTTTAATTCACCCCTCCACTTT. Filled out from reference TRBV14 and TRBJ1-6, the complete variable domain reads EAGVTQFPSHSVIEKGQTVTLRCDPISGHDNLYWYRRVMGKEIKFLLHFVKESKQDESGMPNNRFLAERTGGTYSTLKVQPAELEDSGVYFCASSTDTFNSPLHFGNGTRLTVT.

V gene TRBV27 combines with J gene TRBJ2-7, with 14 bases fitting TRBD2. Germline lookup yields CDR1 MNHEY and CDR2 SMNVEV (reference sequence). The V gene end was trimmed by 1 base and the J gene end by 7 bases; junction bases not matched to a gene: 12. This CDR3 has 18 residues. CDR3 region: CASSLFGLAGGFKLEQYF. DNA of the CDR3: TGTGCCAGCAGTTTATTCGGACTAGCGGGAGGCTTTAAGCTGGAGCAGTACTTC.

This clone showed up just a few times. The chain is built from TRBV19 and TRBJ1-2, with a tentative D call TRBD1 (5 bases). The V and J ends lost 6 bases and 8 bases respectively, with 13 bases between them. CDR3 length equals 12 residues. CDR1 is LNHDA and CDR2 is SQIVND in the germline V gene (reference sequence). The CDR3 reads CASSQQAEGYTF. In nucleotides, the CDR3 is TGTGCCAGTAGCCAACAGGCGGAGGGCTACACCTTC.

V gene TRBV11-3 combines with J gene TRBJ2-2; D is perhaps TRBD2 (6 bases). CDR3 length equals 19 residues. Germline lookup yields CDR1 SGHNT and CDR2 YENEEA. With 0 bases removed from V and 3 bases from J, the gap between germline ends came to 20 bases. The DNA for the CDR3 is TGTGCCAGCAGCTTAGAACCCGGCTGGGGGGACTCATACACCGGGGAGCTGTTTTTT. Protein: CASSLEPGWGDSYTGELFF.

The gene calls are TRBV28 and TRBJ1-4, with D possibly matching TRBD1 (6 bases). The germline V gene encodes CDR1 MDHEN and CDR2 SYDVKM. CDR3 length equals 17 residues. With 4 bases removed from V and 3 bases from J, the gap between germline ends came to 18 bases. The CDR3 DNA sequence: TGTGCCAGCAGTTCTCAATCTACAGGGTTGGCTAATGAAAAACTGTTTTTT. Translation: CASSSQSTGLANEKLFF.

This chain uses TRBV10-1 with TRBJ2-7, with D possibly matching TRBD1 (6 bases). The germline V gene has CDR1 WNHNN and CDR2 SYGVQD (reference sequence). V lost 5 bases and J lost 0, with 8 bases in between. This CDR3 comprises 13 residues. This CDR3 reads CASSTGSSYEQYF. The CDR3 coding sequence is TGCGCCAGCAGTACAGGGAGCTCCTACGAGCAGTACTTC.

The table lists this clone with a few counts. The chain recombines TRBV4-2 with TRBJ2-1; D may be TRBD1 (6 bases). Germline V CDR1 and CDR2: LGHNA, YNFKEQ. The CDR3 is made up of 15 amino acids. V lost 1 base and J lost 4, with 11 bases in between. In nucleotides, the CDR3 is TGTGCCAGCAGCCAAGGAGGGGGACCTTACAATGAGCAGTTCTTC. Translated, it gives CASSQGGGPYNEQFF.

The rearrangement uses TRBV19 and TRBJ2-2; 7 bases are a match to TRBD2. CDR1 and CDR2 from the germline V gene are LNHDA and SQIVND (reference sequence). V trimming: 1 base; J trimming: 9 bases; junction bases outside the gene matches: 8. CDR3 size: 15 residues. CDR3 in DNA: TGTGCCAGTAGTATAGCGCGGGAGTTCAACCGGGAGCTGTTTTTT. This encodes CASSIAREFNRELFF.

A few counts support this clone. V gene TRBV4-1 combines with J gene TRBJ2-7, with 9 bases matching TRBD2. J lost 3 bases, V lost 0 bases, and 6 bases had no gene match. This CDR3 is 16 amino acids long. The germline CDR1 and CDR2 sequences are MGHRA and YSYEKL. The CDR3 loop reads CASSQERVAGDYEQYF. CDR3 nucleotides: TGCGCCAGCAGCCAAGAACGGGTAGCGGGAGACTACGAGCAGTACTTC.

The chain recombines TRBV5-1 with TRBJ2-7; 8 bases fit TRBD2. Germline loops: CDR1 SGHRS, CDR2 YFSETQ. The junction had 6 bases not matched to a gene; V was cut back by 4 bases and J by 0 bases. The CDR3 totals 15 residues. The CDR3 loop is CASSGLAGSSYEQYF. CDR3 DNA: TGCGCCAGCAGCGGATTAGCGGGAAGCTCCTACGAGCAGTACTTC.

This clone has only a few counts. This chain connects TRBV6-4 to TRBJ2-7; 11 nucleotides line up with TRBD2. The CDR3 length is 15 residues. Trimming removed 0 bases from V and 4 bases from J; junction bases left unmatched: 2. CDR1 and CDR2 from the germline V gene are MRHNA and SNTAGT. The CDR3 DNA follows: TGTGCCAGCAGTGACTCGCTAGCGGGGGGTTACGAGCAGTACTTC. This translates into CASSDSLAGGYEQYF.